This T cell receptor beta chain was recorded in a study of cytotoxic CD8 clonotypes in ibrutinib-treated CLL. In the study overall: Roughly 24 partial and 2 complete responses; at median approximately 70 months, about 14 remitted, approximately 12 progressed. Notes on the study in general: Private clonotypes, not public ones, expanded at ibrutinib response.

V lost 0 bases and J lost 5; bases outside the gene matches: 3. This CDR3 is 14 amino acids long. Germline V gene sequence: CDR1 PRHDT, CDR2 FYEKMQ (reference sequence). In this sample, this clone turned up once. Its specificity is unknown. Measured with immunoSEQ multiplex PCR; TCRdb has only the in-frame clones, and not every one. The table lists around 2,500 clones, more than 75% of them singletons, with less than 30% in the top ten. The sample here was PBMCs, taken before ibrutinib treatment. The source is a human donor with chronic lymphocytic leukemia. The rearrangement uses TRBV13 and TRBJ2-7; 8 bases are shared with TRBD2. The CDR3 DNA reads TGTGCCAGCAGCTTAGGAGCGGGGGACGACGAGCAGTACTTC. This codes for CASSLGAGDDEQYF.